Below, 26 T cell receptor beta chains from the same sample are listed, as sequenced in a study of blood T cell repertoires in COVID-19. The assay was immunoSEQ multiplex PCR, and TCRdb's table has in-frame clones only and misses some. The sample yields roughly 200,000 clones, about 82% seen once. The sequenced material came from PBMCs or T cells enriched from blood (not recorded which). These receptors all come from a woman aged 25 to 39 who had recovered from COVID-19.

The chain employs TRBV18 and TRBJ2-3; 9 bases match TRBD1. Unmatched junction bases numbered 13, after V lost 2 bases and J lost 7 bases. The CDR3 has 17 residues. CDR1 and CDR2 (germline): KGHSH, LQKENI. The CDR3 loop is CASSPGRGQGSSNTQYF. The CDR3 region has the DNA TGTGCCAGCTCACCAGGCAGGGGACAGGGATCCTCTAATACGCAGTATTTT.

V usage is TRBV14 and J usage is TRBJ1-2; D is possibly TRBD1 (5 bases). Germline V CDR1 and CDR2: SGHDN, FVKESK. V lost 4 bases and J 4 bases, leaving 16 bases between the germline ends. CDR3 size: 15 residues. CDR3 residues: CASSPQARAAYGYTF. The DNA for the CDR3 is TGTGCCAGCAGCCCCCAAGCCAGGGCGGCCTATGGCTACACCTTC.

The gene calls are TRBV27 and TRBJ2-3; 9 bases line up with TRBD1. V trimming: 5 bases; J trimming: 5 bases; junction bases outside the gene matches: 5. This CDR3 spans 14 amino acids. Germline V gene data show CDR1 as MNHEY and CDR2 as SMNVEV (reference sequence). CDR3 nucleotide sequence: TGTGCCAGCAGTATTAGACAGGGGGGAGATACGCAGTATTTT. Encoded protein: CASSIRQGGDTQYF.

V gene TRBV3-1 (or the pseudogene TRBV3-2) combines with J gene TRBJ2-1, with D uncertain. Germline V gene data show CDR1 as LGHDT and CDR2 as YNNKEL (reference sequence). The ends were cut back, 3 bases at V and 6 bases at J, with 9 bases in the middle. This CDR3 contains 13 residues. CDR3 residues: CASSHYSSNEQFF. In nucleotides, the CDR3 is TGTGCCAGCAGCCATTACTCGAGCAATGAGCAGTTCTTC.

The CDR3 sequence: CSARGAYEQYF. The CDR3, as DNA: TGCAGTGCTAGAGGAGCGTACGAGCAGTACTTC. The chain carries TRBV20-1 and TRBJ2-7; D gene ambiguous. Germline V gene lookup returns CDR1 DFQATT and CDR2 SNEGSKA (reference sequence). This CDR3 region has 11 residues. Between the trimmed V and J ends, which lost 1 base and 4 bases, there was a span of 5 bases.

This clone has a handful of counts. The V call is TRBV29-1, the J call TRBJ2-1; the D is unclear. The V gene's germline CDR1 is SQVTM and CDR2 ANQGSEA. There are 12 residues in the CDR3. Trimming cost V 5 bases and J 2 bases, with 7 bases left between them. CDR3 amino acids: CSVTGPYNEQFF. CDR3 nucleotide sequence: TGCAGCGTTACGGGTCCCTACAATGAGCAGTTCTTC.

The chain recombines TRBV28 with TRBJ2-5; 8 nucleotides match TRBD1. The CDR3 has 15 residues. Trimming removed 5 bases from V and 2 bases from J; junction bases left unmatched: 7. CDR1 MDHEN and CDR2 SYDVKM come from the germline V gene. The DNA of the CDR3 is TGTGCCAGCAGTCAGGACAGGGATGCTCAAGAGACCCAGTACTTC. Amino acids: CASSQDRDAQETQYF.

The chain joins TRBV6-5 to TRBJ2-3, with 7 bases that match TRBD2. CDR3 size: 16 residues. Germline loops: CDR1 MNHEY, CDR2 SVGAGI. Germline trimming cut 0 bases from V and 1 base from J; bases unmatched to any gene: 4. CDR3 in amino acids: CASSYSGGTGTDTQYF. The CDR3 DNA follows: TGTGCCAGCAGTTACTCGGGAGGGACTGGCACAGATACGCAGTATTTT.

The sample holds one count of this clone. This chain uses TRBV18 with TRBJ2-2; tentatively, D is TRBD1 (6 bases). CDR1 and CDR2 from the germline V gene are KGHSH and LQKENI. The CDR3 extends over 14 amino acids. Trimming pared 4 bases from V and 1 base from J, leaving 7 bases between. CDR3 nucleotides: TGTGCCAGCTCACGGACAGAGAACACCGGGGAGCTGTTTTTT. This encodes CASSRTENTGELFF. The whole variable domain, filled in from reference TRBV18 and TRBJ2-2, reads NAGVMQNPRHLVRRRGQEARLRCSPMKGHSHVYWYRQLPEEGLKFMVYLQKENIIDESGMPKERFSAEFPKEGPSILRIQQVVRGDSAAYFCASSRTENTGELFFGEGSRLTVL.

This chain uses TRBV7-9 with TRBJ2-5; possible D gene TRBD1, 6 bases. V lost 5 bases and J lost 2, with 15 bases in between. Germline lookup yields CDR1 SEHNR and CDR2 FQNEAQ (reference sequence). This CDR3 has 15 amino acids. The CDR3 coding sequence is TGTGCCAGCAGCGCCCCGGACAGCACACAAGAGACCCAGTACTTC. It translates to CASSAPDSTQETQYF.

The chain has TRBV29-1 and TRBJ1-2; unclear D gene. With 3 bases removed from V and 0 bases from J, the gap between germline ends came to 8 bases. CDR3 length: 13 residues. The germline CDR1 and CDR2 sequences are SQVTM and ANQGSEA. The CDR3 DNA sequence: TGCAGCGTTGACGCAGGATCTAACTATGGCTACACCTTC. Translated: CSVDAGSNYGYTF.

This clone was picked up many times. At one end, the junction sequence differs from germline, possibly due to a read error. The genes are TRBV6-2 or TRBV6-3 and TRBJ2-1; maybe TRBD1 (6 bases). Per germline, CDR1 MNHEY and CDR2 SVGEGT. The CDR3 loop spans 12 amino acids. As DNA, the CDR3 is TGTGCCAGCAGCGCAGGGGCCCCCCCCCTGATCTTC. Protein: CASSAGAPPLIF.

The V call is TRBV7-3, the J call TRBJ2-1, with D possibly being TRBD1 (5 bases). Germline V gives CDR1 SGHTA, CDR2 FQGTGA. CDR3 length: 17 amino acids. V lost 2 bases and J 4 bases, leaving 18 bases between the germline ends. The CDR3 spells CASSLEGRSGAYNEQFF. CDR3 bases: TGTGCCAGCAGCTTAGAAGGCAGGTCTGGGGCATACAATGAGCAGTTCTTC. Combining the CDR3 with reference TRBV7-3 and TRBJ2-1 gives the whole variable domain GAGVSQTPSNKVTEKGKYVELRCDPISGHTALYWYRQSLGQGPEFLIYFQGTGAADDSGLPNDRFFAVRPEGSVSTLKIQRTERGDSAVYLCASSLEGRSGAYNEQFFGPGTRLTVL.

J is TRBJ1-4 and V is TRBV9, with D tentatively TRBD1 (6 bases). The germline V and J ends were trimmed by 0 bases and 8 bases, with 11 bases remaining between them. The length of the CDR3 is 14 residues. CDR1 and CDR2 (germline): SGDLS, YYNGEE. Here the CDR3 reads CASSVVGGNEKLFF. DNA of the CDR3: TGTGCCAGCAGCGTAGTAGGGGGAAACGAAAAACTGTTTTTT.

This rearrangement joins TRBV11-2 to TRBJ2-3; TRBD1 matches 8 bases. Germline CDR1 SGHAT, CDR2 FQNNGV. CDR3 size: 13 residues. V lost 7 bases, J lost 5 bases, and 5 bases stayed unmatched. In nucleotides, the CDR3 is TGTGCCAGCAAGCAGGGGGCCTTAGATACGCAGTATTTT. As protein: CASKQGALDTQYF.

The chain links TRBV3-1 (or the pseudogene TRBV3-2) to TRBJ2-3; 12 bases are a match to TRBD2. Germline V gene lookup returns CDR1 LGHDT and CDR2 YNNKEL (reference sequence). The CDR3 is 16 residues long. V trimming: 5 bases; J trimming: 4 bases; junction bases outside the gene matches: 7. CDR3 sequence: CASSLRTSGAADTQYF. DNA of the CDR3: TGTGCCAGCAGCTTAAGGACTAGCGGGGCTGCAGATACGCAGTATTTT.

The V call is TRBV15, the J call TRBJ2-7; the D gene is possibly TRBD2 (5 bases). The CDR3 length is 14 residues. V was shortened by 5 bases and J by 3 bases, with 14 bases between the two germline ends. The germline V gene has CDR1 LNHNV and CDR2 YYDKDF (reference sequence). This CDR3 reads CATSGQSGSYEQYF. CDR3 sequence (DNA): TGTGCCACCAGCGGCCAAAGCGGAAGCTACGAGCAGTACTTC.

V and J are TRBV4-1 and TRBJ2-7, with 8 bases that match TRBD2. The CDR3 has 16 residues. Trimming removed 1 base from V and 2 bases from J; junction bases left unmatched: 7. Germline CDR1 is MGHRA and CDR2 is YSYEKL. The CDR3 region is CASSQAAQREPYEQYF. The CDR3 nucleotides read TGCGCCAGCAGCCAAGCGGCTCAGCGGGAGCCCTACGAGCAGTACTTC.

The rearrangement joins TRBV10-3 to TRBJ1-2; D gene uncertain. This CDR3 region has 13 residues. V was pared by 3 bases and J by 9 bases, with 14 bases between. Per the germline V gene, CDR1 is ENHRY and CDR2 is SYGVKD. The CDR3 DNA reads as TGTGCCATCAGTGATTACGACACCCCTCGCTACACCTTC. Translated: CAISDYDTPRYTF.

The chain joins TRBV7-9 to TRBJ1-1, with D unresolved. The CDR3 is 13 amino acids. V lost 7 bases and J 5 bases, leaving 14 bases between the germline ends. Germline assignment: CDR1 SEHNR and CDR2 FQNEAQ (reference sequence). The DNA of the CDR3 is TGTGCCAGCACCCTAGATTCCGGGACTGAAGCTTTCTTT. Translating it yields CASTLDSGTEAFF.

The rearrangement uses TRBV28 and TRBJ2-3; TRBD2 is a possible D gene (6 bases). The CDR3 loop spans 11 amino acids. Trimming stripped 8 bases from V and 4 bases from J, with 7 bases between. The germline gives CDR1 MDHEN, CDR2 SYDVKM. CDR3 residues: CASGEADTQYF. CDR3 sequence (DNA): TGTGCCAGCGGGGAGGCAGATACGCAGTATTTT.

V is TRBV4-1 and J is TRBJ2-3; 7 bases are shared with TRBD2. Germline V lookup: CDR1 MGHRA, CDR2 YSYEKL. J gave up 0 bases and V 1 base, and 4 bases lay outside the gene matches. CDR3 length: 16 residues. The DNA for the CDR3 is TGCGCCAGCAGCCAAGCACTAGCGCGTAGCACAGATACGCAGTATTTT. This encodes CASSQALARSTDTQYF.

V gene TRBV7-3 combines with J gene TRBJ1-1, with D unclear. The length of the CDR3 is 13 residues. V was trimmed by 6 bases and J by 3 bases, leaving 11 bases between them. From germline, CDR1 is SGHTA and CDR2 FQGTGA. The CDR3: CASSFSIDTEAFF. CDR3 DNA sequence: TGTGCCAGCAGTTTCTCGATAGACACTGAAGCTTTCTTT.

V usage is TRBV7-9 and J usage is TRBJ2-1; a weak D match, TRBD2 (6 bases). Trimming removed 2 bases at V and 2 bases at J, with 13 bases between. CDR1 and CDR2 (germline): SEHNR, FQNEAQ (reference sequence). The CDR3 sequence is 16 residues long. The DNA of the CDR3 is TGTGCCAGCAGCTTATTGAGGAGGGGTGCCTACAATGAGCAGTTCTTC. This gives the protein CASSLLRRGAYNEQFF.

This clone was seen just once. The rearrangement uses TRBV25-1 and TRBJ2-3; D not certain. The germline gives CDR1 MGHDK, CDR2 SYGVNS. This CDR3 contains 10 residues. With 8 bases removed from V and 4 bases from J, the gap between germline ends came to 4 bases. The CDR3 region is CASEADTQYF. The CDR3 nucleotides read TGTGCCAGCGAGGCAGATACGCAGTATTTT. The variable domain in full, completed from reference TRBV25-1 and TRBJ2-3, reads EADIYQTPRYLVIGTGKKITLECSQTMGHDKMYWYQQDPGMELHLIHYSYGVNSTEKGDLSSESTVSRIRTEHFPLTLESARPSHTSQYLCASEADTQYFGPGTRLTVL.

This rearrangement joins TRBV7-2 to TRBJ1-3; TRBD1 agrees at 8 bases. Trimming took 4 bases from V and 2 from J; bases not matched to a gene: 4. Per the germline V gene, CDR1 is SGHTA and CDR2 is FQGNSA. The length of the CDR3 is 15 residues. The CDR3, as DNA: TGTGCCAGCAGCTCTACAGGGGGTCCTGGAAACACCATATATTTT. This codes for CASSSTGGPGNTIYF.